This T cell receptor (beta chain) derives from a study of blood T cell repertoires in COVID-19. Sequencing was performed with immunoSEQ multiplex PCR; in TCRdb, only in-frame clones are kept and a portion is missing. Of about 380,000 clones listed, more than 75% were seen once; the top ten hold more than 0.95%. Those who participated ranged in age from roughly 18 to 89 years and resided in about two dozen US areas. CDR3 length: 15 residues. V was shortened by 0 bases and J by 0 bases, with 9 bases between the two germline ends. CDR1 KGHSH and CDR2 LQKENI come from the germline V gene. Material for sequencing was PBMCs or T cells enriched from blood (not recorded which). The chain links TRBV18 to TRBJ2-7; no clear D gene. The sequence came from a woman aged 18-35 years who had recovered from COVID-19. The CDR3 DNA reads TGTGCCAGCTCACCACCGCTAACCAACTCCTACGAGCAGTACTTC. Amino acid sequence: CASSPPLTNSYEQYF.